This is a list of T cell receptor beta chains from one sample in a study of blood T cell repertoires in COVID-19. Repertoires were generated with immunoSEQ multiplex PCR, while TCRdb's copy carries only in-frame clones and drops some. The sample includes about 150,000 clones, about 83% of them seen just once. Sequenced: peripheral blood. The receptor set was obtained from a woman aged 55 to 70 with COVID-19, enrolled during active disease. CDR3s include the opening cysteine and the closing phenylalanine or tryptophan. Fields, in order: V gene, J gene, CDR3 length, clone size, D gene, CDR3 protein, CDR3 DNA. D genes are given only for firm matches. Only some rows state a clone size, as once, few, many or a class for expanded clones.

v_gene: TRBV18; j_gene: TRBJ1-4; len: 14; abundance: .; d_gene: TRBD1; CDR3aa: CASSQTGGLEKLFF; CDR3nt: TGTGCCAGCTCCCAGACAGGGGGCCTGGAAAAACTGTTTTTT
v_gene: TRBV29-1; j_gene: TRBJ1-2; len: 12; abundance: .; d_gene: .; CDR3aa: CSTYRVNYGYTF; CDR3nt: TGCAGCACCTACAGGGTGAACTATGGCTACACCTTC
v_gene: TRBV19; j_gene: TRBJ1-2; len: 14; abundance: .; d_gene: .; CDR3aa: CASSIPNRVHGYTF; CDR3nt: TGTGCCAGTAGTATCCCTAACAGGGTGCATGGCTACACCTTC
v_gene: TRBV5-5; j_gene: TRBJ1-6; len: 16; abundance: .; d_gene: TRBD1; CDR3aa: CASSLADRVLSSPLHF; CDR3nt: TGTGCCAGCAGCTTGGCCGACAGGGTTTTAAGTTCACCCCTCCACTTT
v_gene: TRBV5-1; j_gene: TRBJ2-2; len: 17; abundance: .; d_gene: TRBD2; CDR3aa: CASSLRLAATNTGELFF; CDR3nt: TGCGCCAGCAGCTTAAGACTAGCGGCAACGAACACCGGGGAGCTGTTTTTT
v_gene: TRBV12-3/TRBV12-4; j_gene: TRBJ1-2; len: 13; abundance: .; d_gene: .; CDR3aa: CASRKTGNYGYTF; CDR3nt: TGTGCCAGCAGGAAAACGGGAAACTATGGCTACACCTTC
v_gene: TRBV19; j_gene: TRBJ2-7; len: 12; abundance: once; d_gene: TRBD1; CDR3aa: CASMGQGYEQYF; CDR3nt: TGTGCCAGTATGGGACAGGGCTACGAGCAGTACTTC
v_gene: TRBV7-8; j_gene: TRBJ2-1; len: 14; abundance: .; d_gene: TRBD2; CDR3aa: CASSLAGGINEQFF; CDR3nt: TGTGCCAGCAGCTTAGCGGGAGGGATTAATGAGCAGTTCTTC
v_gene: TRBV5-1; j_gene: TRBJ2-3; len: 14; abundance: .; d_gene: .; CDR3aa: CASSGGRTSDTQYF; CDR3nt: TGCGCCAGCAGCGGGGGGAGAACGTCAGATACGCAGTATTTT
v_gene: TRBV7-8; j_gene: TRBJ2-2; len: 15; abundance: .; d_gene: TRBD2; CDR3aa: CASSLPSGATGELFF; CDR3nt: TGTGCCAGCAGCTTACCTAGCGGGGCAACCGGGGAGCTGTTTTTT
v_gene: TRBV7-3; j_gene: TRBJ1-3; len: 15; abundance: once; d_gene: .; CDR3aa: CASSLSGTAGNTIYF; CDR3nt: TGTGCCAGCAGCTTAAGCGGCACTGCTGGAAACACCATATATTTT
v_gene: TRBV6-5; j_gene: TRBJ1-2; len: 14; abundance: .; d_gene: TRBD1; CDR3aa: CATDRGMMAGGYTF; CDR3nt: TGTGCCACCGACAGGGGGATGATGGCCGGTGGCTACACCTTC
v_gene: TRBV5-1; j_gene: TRBJ1-3; len: 14; abundance: medium-sized; d_gene: .; CDR3aa: CASTLGSSGNTIYF; CDR3nt: TGCGCCAGCACCCTTGGGAGCTCTGGAAACACCATATATTTT
v_gene: TRBV19; j_gene: TRBJ1-2; len: 12; abundance: .; d_gene: .; CDR3aa: CAAEGGGGGYTF; CDR3nt: TGTGCCGCGGAGGGAGGGGGAGGCGGCTACACCTTC
v_gene: TRBV5-5; j_gene: TRBJ1-4; len: 14; abundance: .; d_gene: .; CDR3aa: CASSSQSTNEKLFF; CDR3nt: TGTGCCAGCAGCTCACAATCAACTAATGAAAAACTGTTTTTT
v_gene: TRBV3-1/TRBV3-2; j_gene: TRBJ1-1; len: 12; abundance: .; d_gene: .; CDR3aa: CASSQKTSRAFF; CDR3nt: TGTGCCAGCAGCCAAAAGACTAGTCGAGCTTTCTTT
v_gene: TRBV7-9; j_gene: TRBJ1-4; len: 15; abundance: .; d_gene: TRBD1; CDR3aa: CASTLGGTGDEKLFF; CDR3nt: TGTGCCAGCACCCTAGGGGGGACAGGGGACGAAAAACTGTTTTTT
v_gene: TRBV7-9; j_gene: TRBJ2-6; len: 19; abundance: .; d_gene: TRBD1; CDR3aa: CASSLGTGTGTSGANVLTF; CDR3nt: TGTGCCAGCAGCTTAGGAACCGGGACAGGGACCTCTGGGGCCAACGTCCTGACTTTC
v_gene: TRBV9; j_gene: TRBJ1-3; len: 16; abundance: .; d_gene: .; CDR3aa: CASSVEGGRSGNTIYF; CDR3nt: TGTGCCAGCAGCGTAGAGGGAGGGCGCTCTGGAAACACCATATATTTT
v_gene: TRBV5-1; j_gene: TRBJ2-1; len: 15; abundance: .; d_gene: .; CDR3aa: CASSLETGSLDEQFF; CDR3nt: TGCGCCAGCAGCCTAGAAACAGGCAGCCTCGATGAGCAGTTCTTC
v_gene: TRBV25-1; j_gene: TRBJ1-1; len: 12; abundance: .; d_gene: .; CDR3aa: CASKQGNTEAFF; CDR3nt: TGTGCCAGCAAACAGGGGAACACTGAAGCTTTCTTT
v_gene: TRBV12-3/TRBV12-4; j_gene: TRBJ1-1; len: 12; abundance: .; d_gene: .; CDR3aa: CASQGPSAEAFF; CDR3nt: TGTGCCAGCCAGGGGCCGAGCGCTGAAGCTTTCTTT
v_gene: TRBV2; j_gene: TRBJ1-2; len: 12; abundance: once; d_gene: .; CDR3aa: CASNSPTGGYTF; CDR3nt: TGTGCCAGCAATTCGCCGACAGGTGGCTACACCTTC
v_gene: TRBV3-1/TRBV3-2; j_gene: TRBJ2-1; len: 16; abundance: .; d_gene: TRBD2; CDR3aa: CASSRLGTSIYNEQFF; CDR3nt: TGTGCCAGCAGCCGCCTCGGGACTAGCATCTACAATGAGCAGTTCTTC
v_gene: TRBV9; j_gene: TRBJ1-5; len: 14; abundance: once; d_gene: TRBD1; CDR3aa: CASSVGDRGQPQHF; CDR3nt: TGTGCCAGCAGCGTAGGGGACAGGGGTCAGCCCCAGCATTTT
v_gene: TRBV20-1; j_gene: TRBJ1-2; len: 11; abundance: .; d_gene: .; CDR3aa: CSALHSYGYTF; CDR3nt: TGCAGTGCTCTACACAGTTATGGCTACACCTTC
v_gene: TRBV19; j_gene: TRBJ2-5; len: 14; abundance: .; d_gene: .; CDR3aa: CASSMGSSSETQYF; CDR3nt: TGTGCCAGTAGTATGGGTAGCTCCTCAGAGACCCAGTACTTC
v_gene: TRBV5-1; j_gene: TRBJ2-5; len: 17; abundance: .; d_gene: TRBD2; CDR3aa: CASSSGTSGGAYETQYF; CDR3nt: TGCGCCAGCAGCTCCGGGACTAGCGGGGGGGCTTATGAGACCCAGTACTTC
v_gene: TRBV15; j_gene: TRBJ2-5; len: 16; abundance: .; d_gene: .; CDR3aa: CATSRDSGLSQETQYF; CDR3nt: TGTGCCACCAGCAGAGATTCGGGGTTGTCCCAAGAGACCCAGTACTTC
v_gene: TRBV29-1; j_gene: TRBJ1-1; len: 13; abundance: .; d_gene: .; CDR3aa: CSVYRGLGTEAFF; CDR3nt: TGCAGCGTTTATCGAGGGTTGGGAACTGAAGCTTTCTTT
v_gene: TRBV5-1; j_gene: TRBJ1-1; len: 15; abundance: .; d_gene: TRBD1; CDR3aa: CASSPRTGVRTEAFF; CDR3nt: TGCGCCAGCAGCCCGCGGACAGGGGTGAGGACTGAAGCTTTCTTT
v_gene: TRBV5-4; j_gene: TRBJ1-5; len: 12; abundance: .; d_gene: TRBD1; CDR3aa: CASSLDRGGLHF; CDR3nt: TGTGCCAGCAGCTTGGACAGGGGGGGCCTGCATTTT
v_gene: TRBV2; j_gene: TRBJ1-3; len: 16; abundance: .; d_gene: .; CDR3aa: CASSLPGQNSGNTIYF; CDR3nt: TGTGCCAGCAGCCTCCCGGGACAAAACTCTGGAAACACCATATATTTT
v_gene: TRBV3-1/TRBV3-2; j_gene: TRBJ2-2; len: 17; abundance: .; d_gene: .; CDR3aa: CASSQRVRTLNTGELFF; CDR3nt: TGTGCCAGCAGCCAAAGGGTAAGGACTCTCAACACCGGGGAGCTGTTTTTT
v_gene: TRBV27; j_gene: TRBJ1-2; len: 14; abundance: .; d_gene: .; CDR3aa: CASSLSAGIYGYTF; CDR3nt: TGTGCCAGCAGTTTATCCGCGGGGATCTATGGCTACACCTTC
v_gene: TRBV11-2; j_gene: TRBJ1-3; len: 12; abundance: once; d_gene: TRBD1; CDR3aa: CASSRQGNTIYF; CDR3nt: TGTGCCAGCAGTCGACAGGGGAACACCATATATTTT
v_gene: TRBV19; j_gene: TRBJ1-5; len: 16; abundance: .; d_gene: TRBD1; CDR3aa: CASSRTGQGNNQPQHF; CDR3nt: TGTGCCAGTAGTAGGACGGGACAGGGAAACAATCAGCCCCAGCATTTT
v_gene: TRBV18; j_gene: TRBJ2-5; len: 14; abundance: .; d_gene: .; CDR3aa: CASSPRSGTGTQYF; CDR3nt: TGTGCCAGCTCACCACGGAGCGGGACAGGGACCCAGTACTTC
v_gene: TRBV18; j_gene: TRBJ2-7; len: 15; abundance: .; d_gene: TRBD1; CDR3aa: CASSPPGTGVHEQYF; CDR3nt: TGTGCCAGCTCACCACCTGGGACAGGGGTCCACGAGCAGTACTTC
v_gene: TRBV9; j_gene: TRBJ2-1; len: 16; abundance: .; d_gene: TRBD2; CDR3aa: CASSMGLAGADNEQFF; CDR3nt: TGTGCCAGCAGCATGGGACTAGCGGGAGCGGACAATGAGCAGTTCTTC
v_gene: TRBV3-1/TRBV3-2; j_gene: TRBJ1-3; len: 14; abundance: .; d_gene: .; CDR3aa: CASSQLFSGNTIYF; CDR3nt: TGTGCCAGCAGCCAACTATTCTCTGGAAACACCATATATTTT
v_gene: TRBV12-3/TRBV12-4; j_gene: TRBJ1-2; len: 13; abundance: once; d_gene: .; CDR3aa: CASSLNRVYGYTF; CDR3nt: TGTGCCAGCAGTTTAAACAGGGTCTATGGCTACACCTTC
v_gene: TRBV9; j_gene: TRBJ2-1; len: 14; abundance: once; d_gene: .; CDR3aa: CASSVGGTANEQFF; CDR3nt: TGTGCCAGCAGCGTAGGCGGGACAGCCAATGAGCAGTTCTTC
v_gene: TRBV5-1; j_gene: TRBJ2-2; len: 15; abundance: .; d_gene: .; CDR3aa: CASSFGGTGGRELFF; CDR3nt: TGCGCCAGCAGCTTTGGGGGCACGGGGGGCCGGGAGCTGTTTTTT
v_gene: TRBV10-3; j_gene: TRBJ1-2; len: 11; abundance: .; d_gene: .; CDR3aa: CAITGGYGYTF; CDR3nt: TGTGCCATCACGGGGGGCTATGGCTACACCTTC
v_gene: TRBV5-1; j_gene: TRBJ2-1; len: 15; abundance: .; d_gene: TRBD2; CDR3aa: CASSYSGTSYNEQFF; CDR3nt: TGCGCCAGCAGCTATTCCGGGACTAGCTACAATGAGCAGTTCTTC
v_gene: TRBV5-1; j_gene: TRBJ1-5; len: 14; abundance: .; d_gene: .; CDR3aa: CASSLEVGLQPQHF; CDR3nt: TGCGCCAGCAGCTTGGAGGTGGGGCTGCAGCCCCAGCATTTT
v_gene: TRBV27; j_gene: TRBJ2-1; len: 15; abundance: .; d_gene: .; CDR3aa: CATTSTWSSYNEQFF; CDR3nt: TGTGCCACCACCTCCACCTGGAGCTCCTACAATGAGCAGTTCTTC
v_gene: TRBV5-1; j_gene: TRBJ2-7; len: 15; abundance: .; d_gene: TRBD2; CDR3aa: CASSKGTSGLSEQYF; CDR3nt: TGCGCCAGCAGCAAGGGGACTAGCGGGCTTAGCGAGCAGTACTTC
v_gene: TRBV9; j_gene: TRBJ2-1; len: 16; abundance: .; d_gene: TRBD2; CDR3aa: CASSPEGAGGFGEQFF; CDR3nt: TGTGCCAGCAGCCCAGAGGGTGCGGGGGGGTTTGGTGAGCAGTTCTTC